This TCR beta chain was profiled in a study of T cell responses to AZD1222 COVID-19 vaccine. Looked up from germline, CDR1 is MDHEN and CDR2 is SYDVKM. The CDR3 is made up of 15 amino acids. V gave up 5 bases and J gave up 0 bases, with 13 bases separating them. This table comes from immunoSEQ multiplex PCR, and its TCRdb copy is limited to in-frame clones, with some not included. The sample lists under 30,000 clones, about nine tenths occurring once. The sequencing here drew on peripheral blood, taken 28 days after the second AZD1222 dose. V gene TRBV28 combines with J gene TRBJ1-2; a weak D match, TRBD1 (6 bases). The clonotype comes from an adult who received the AZD1222 COVID-19 vaccine. The CDR3 region is CASSQDSRANYGYTF. The CDR3 DNA is TGTGCCAGCAGTCAGGACAGCCGAGCTAACTATGGCTACACCTTC.